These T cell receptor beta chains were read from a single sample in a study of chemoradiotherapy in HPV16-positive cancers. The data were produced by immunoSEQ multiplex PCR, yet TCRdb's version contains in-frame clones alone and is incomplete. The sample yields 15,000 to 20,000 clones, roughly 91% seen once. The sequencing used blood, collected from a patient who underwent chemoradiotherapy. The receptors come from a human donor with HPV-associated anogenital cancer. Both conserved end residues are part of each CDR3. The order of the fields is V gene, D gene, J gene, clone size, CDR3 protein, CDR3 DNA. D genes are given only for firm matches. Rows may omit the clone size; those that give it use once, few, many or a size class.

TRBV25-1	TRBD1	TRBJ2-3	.	CASRDRVTDTQYF	TGTGCCAGCAGAGACAGGGTCACAGATACGCAGTATTTT
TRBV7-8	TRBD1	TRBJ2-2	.	CASSRATGLHTGELFF	TGTGCCAGCAGTCGAGCGACAGGGTTACACACCGGGGAGCTGTTTTTT
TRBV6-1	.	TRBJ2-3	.	CASSESWAFAGSTDTQYF	TGTGCCAGCAGCGAAAGTTGGGCATTTGCCGGTAGCACAGATACGCAGTATTTT
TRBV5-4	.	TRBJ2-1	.	CASSLVSGNEQFF	TGTGCCAGCAGCTTGGTGTCCGGGAATGAGCAGTTCTTC
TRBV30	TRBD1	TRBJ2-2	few	CAWRGTGSNTGELFF	TGTGCCTGGAGGGGGACAGGATCAAACACCGGGGAGCTGTTTTTT
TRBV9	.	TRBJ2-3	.	CASSYASGIGTDTQYF	TGTGCCAGCAGTTACGCGAGTGGGATCGGTACAGATACGCAGTATTTT
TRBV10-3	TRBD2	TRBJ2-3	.	CAISEFPSSGSTDTQYF	TGTGCCATCAGTGAGTTCCCGTCTAGCGGGAGTACAGATACGCAGTATTTT
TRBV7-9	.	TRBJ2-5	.	CASSRAGRGGETQYF	TGTGCCAGCAGCCGCGCGGGCAGGGGCGGGGAGACCCAGTACTTC
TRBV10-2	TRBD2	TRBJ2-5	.	CASSDFSGGARETQYF	TGCGCCAGCAGTGATTTTAGCGGGGGGGCTAGGGAGACCCAGTACTTC
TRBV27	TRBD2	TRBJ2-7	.	CASSSGLAGYEQYF	TGTGCCAGCAGTTCCGGACTAGCGGGCTACGAGCAGTACTTC
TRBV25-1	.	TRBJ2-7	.	CASSEYFGAGEQYF	TGTGCCAGCAGTGAATATTTCGGGGCGGGGGAGCAGTACTTC
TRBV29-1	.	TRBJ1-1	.	CSVLPGGEAFF	TGCAGCGTTCTACCGGGCGGTGAAGCTTTCTTT
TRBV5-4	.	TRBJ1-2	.	CASSTLPQEGYTF	TGTGCCAGCAGCACCCTCCCCCAGGAGGGCTACACCTTC
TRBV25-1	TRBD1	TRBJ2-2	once	CASETGQGYTGELFF	TGTGCCAGCGAGACGGGACAGGGGTACACCGGGGAGCTGTTTTTT
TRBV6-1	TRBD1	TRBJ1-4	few	CASSASGGVYEKLFF	TGTGCCAGCAGTGCCTCAGGGGGCGTCTATGAAAAACTGTTTTTT
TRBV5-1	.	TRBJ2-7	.	CASSLVNYSDEQYF	TGCGCCAGCAGCTTGGTCAATTACTCCGACGAGCAGTACTTC